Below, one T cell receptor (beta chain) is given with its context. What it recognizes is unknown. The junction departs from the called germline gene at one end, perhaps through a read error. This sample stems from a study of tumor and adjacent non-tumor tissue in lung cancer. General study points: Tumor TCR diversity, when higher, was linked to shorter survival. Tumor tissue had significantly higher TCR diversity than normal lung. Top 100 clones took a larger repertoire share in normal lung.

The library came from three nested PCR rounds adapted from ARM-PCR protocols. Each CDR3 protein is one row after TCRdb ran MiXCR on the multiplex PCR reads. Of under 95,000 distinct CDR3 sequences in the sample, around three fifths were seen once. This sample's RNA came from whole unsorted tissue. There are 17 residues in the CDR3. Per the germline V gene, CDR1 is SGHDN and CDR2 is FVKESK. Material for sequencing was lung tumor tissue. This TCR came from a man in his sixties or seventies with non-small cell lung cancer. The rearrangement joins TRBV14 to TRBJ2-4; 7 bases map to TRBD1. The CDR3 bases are TGTGCCAGCAGCCAGACAGGGACATCTACTTTCCAAAAGATTCAGTACTTC. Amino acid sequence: CASSQTGTSTFQKIQYF.